The 2 T cell receptor beta chains below all came from one sample that was sequenced in a study of control samples from healthy donors and cancer patients. Using immunoSEQ multiplex PCR, the repertoire was profiled, and TCRdb retains in-frame clones only, with some absent. The sample holds some 150,000 clones, 96% seen once. What was sequenced was blood. All receptors come from a woman aged 25 to 39 in good health.

The sample holds one count of this clone. The chain recombines TRBV6-5 with TRBJ2-2; weak D call: TRBD2 (6 bases). V was cut by 7 bases and J by 7 bases, with 19 bases left in between. Germline CDR1 is MNHEY and CDR2 is SVGAGI. This CDR3 is built from 15 residues. The CDR3 region is CASTGTWGTNGELFF. The CDR3 region has the DNA TGTGCCAGCACCGGGACTTGGGGAACAAACGGGGAGCTGTTTTTT.

CDR3 amino acids: CASSIGQIGYEQYF. CDR3 bases: TGTGCCAGTAGTATAGGGCAGATCGGCTACGAGCAGTACTTC. The chain links TRBV19 to TRBJ2-7; no reliable D call. CDR1 and CDR2 (germline): LNHDA, SQIVND (reference sequence). This CDR3 has 14 amino acids. V shed 1 base and J shed 3 bases, with 10 bases lying between them.